These 20 T cell receptor beta chains were all obtained from the same sample, sequenced in a study of early T cells in non-severe SARS-CoV-2 infection (dated by TCRdb to about 2021). The protocol used for the library was 5' RACE. The reads were generated on a NextSeq 500. Through fastp at Q25 and MiXCR, TCRdb rebuilt clones from the public reads, retaining in-frame beta chains. Rows are unified per CDR3 protein, each entry keeping the most common DNA and genes. For this sample the table gives approximately 71,000 distinct CDR3 sequences, of which roughly 11% were detected only once. The ten top clones hold around 6.4% of the sample. The sequenced sample consisted of whole blood. The receptors stem from an adult who was a healthcare worker with PCR-confirmed SARS-CoV-2 infection or an uninfected control (not recorded which).

The chain is built from TRBV11-2 and TRBJ2-7; D not certain. Trimming took 7 bases from V and 2 from J, leaving 15 bases between them. Germline V gene data show CDR1 as SGHAT and CDR2 as FQNNGV. The CDR3 covers 14 residues. The CDR3 loop reads CASNLNGWTYEQYF. For the CDR3, the DNA is TGTGCCAGCAACTTGAATGGCTGGACCTACGAGCAGTACTTC.

The chain employs TRBV4-1 and TRBJ2-5; weak D call: TRBD1 (6 bases). The CDR3 runs 15 residues. Trimming pared 4 bases from V and 1 base from J, leaving 13 bases between. Germline CDR1 is MGHRA and CDR2 is YSYEKL. This CDR3 is CASSRQGHLQETQYF. The CDR3 region has the DNA TGCGCCAGCAGCCGGCAGGGACATCTCCAAGAGACCCAGTACTTC.

This clonotype was seen more than once but under ten times. V gene TRBV28 combines with J gene TRBJ1-2; D is ambiguous. V shed 10 bases and J shed 8 bases, with 20 bases lying between them. The CDR3 length is 13 residues. CDR1 and CDR2 from the germline V gene are MDHEN and SYDVKM. The CDR3 spells CAILEKLGLGYTF. CDR3 DNA: TGTGCCATCCTCGAGAAACTAGGGCTCGGCTACACCTTC.

This clonotype appeared a few times. The rearrangement joins TRBV24-1 to TRBJ2-2, with 7 nucleotides matching TRBD2. The CDR3 sequence is 16 residues long. Germline V gene sequence: CDR1 KGHDR, CDR2 SFDVKD. Trimming removed 2 bases from V and 3 bases from J; junction bases left unmatched: 5. The chain's CDR3 is CATSDSRLADTGELFF. In nucleotides, the CDR3 is TGTGCCACCAGTGATTCCAGACTAGCTGACACCGGGGAGCTGTTTTTT.

The rearrangement uses TRBV5-1 and TRBJ2-7; D remains ambiguous. CDR1 is SGHRS, CDR2 YFSETQ, per germline. CDR3 length: 12 amino acids. Trimming cost V 5 bases and J 0 bases, with 6 bases left between them. CDR3 bases: TGCGCCAGCAGAGGGTCCTCCTACGAGCAGTACTTC. This codes for CASRGSSYEQYF.

This chain uses TRBV19 with TRBJ2-1, with no clear D. The CDR3 is made up of 15 amino acids. The V end was cut by 6 bases, the J end by 0 bases, with 12 bases between. The V gene's germline CDR1 is LNHDA and CDR2 SQIVND (reference sequence). The CDR3 coding sequence is TGTGCCAGTAGAATCAGCCGAGACTCCTACAATGAGCAGTTCTTC. It encodes CASRISRDSYNEQFF.

V and J are TRBV7-9 and TRBJ2-5; D unclear. Germline CDR1 and CDR2: SEHNR and FQNEAQ (reference sequence). CDR3 length: 13 residues. The V end was cut by 3 bases, the J end by 1 base, with 6 bases between. The CDR3: CASSLALQETQYF. The CDR3 DNA follows: TGTGCCAGCAGCTTGGCACTCCAAGAGACCCAGTACTTC.

The rearrangement uses TRBV6-5 and TRBJ2-6; 8 bases align to TRBD1. CDR1 is MNHEY and CDR2 is SVGAGI in the germline V gene. The CDR3 extends over 16 amino acids. V lost 3 bases and J lost 4; bases outside the gene matches: 5. The CDR3 spells CASSYQGALGANVLTF. The CDR3 DNA is TGTGCCAGCAGTTATCAGGGGGCGCTGGGGGCCAACGTCCTGACTTTC.

This clonotype has just a few counts. This chain connects TRBV20-1 to TRBJ2-1; D is unclear. The CDR3 consists of 13 residues. Per the germline V gene, CDR1 is DFQATT and CDR2 is SNEGSKA (reference sequence). V was cut by 0 bases and J by 10 bases, with 13 bases left in between. The CDR3 protein is CSARDPPFKEQFF. The CDR3 DNA follows: TGCAGTGCTAGAGATCCCCCTTTTAAGGAGCAGTTCTTC.

This clonotype was seen more than once but under ten times. V is TRBV20-1 and J is TRBJ2-1; 9 bases align to TRBD2. In germline, CDR1 is DFQATT, CDR2 SNEGSKA (reference sequence). Germline trimming cut 6 bases from V and 4 bases from J; bases unmatched to any gene: 10. The CDR3 is 15 amino acids. CDR3 region: CSAIQLAGLYNEQFF. The CDR3 region has the DNA TGCAGTGCAATACAACTAGCGGGTCTATACAATGAGCAGTTCTTC.

The J gene is TRBJ2-1, the V gene TRBV20-1, with D possibly matching TRBD2 (7 bases). The germline CDR1 and CDR2 sequences are DFQATT and SNEGSKA (reference sequence). Trimming removed 2 bases at V and 6 bases at J, with 20 bases between. This CDR3 contains 16 residues. CDR3 nucleotide sequence: TGCAGTGCTAGACCCTTTCGAGGGAGGGGGGGCAATGAGCAGTTCTTC. This sequence encodes CSARPFRGRGGNEQFF.

This clonotype showed up many times. The CDR3, as DNA: TGTGCCAGCAGCTTTACGGCAGGGCAGCCCCAGCATTTT. As protein: CASSFTAGQPQHF. The J gene is TRBJ1-5, the V gene TRBV7-9, with D possibly matching TRBD1 (5 bases). V was pared by 3 bases and J by 7 bases, with 10 bases between. This CDR3 contains 13 residues. Germline V gene lookup returns CDR1 SEHNR and CDR2 FQNEAQ (reference sequence).

This clonotype has more than one count but fewer than ten. The chain carries TRBV27 and TRBJ2-2; D might be TRBD2 (6 bases). The germline CDR1 and CDR2 sequences are MNHEY and SMNVEV (reference sequence). CDR3 size: 14 residues. The V gene lost 9 bases and the J gene lost 1 base, with 12 bases spanning the gap. CDR3 in amino acids: CASMTGLNTGELFF. Written as DNA, the CDR3 is TGTGCCAGTATGACGGGACTGAACACCGGGGAGCTGTTTTTT.

The table lists this clonotype with a few counts. The junction shows a germline mismatch at one end, possibly a read error. The chain uses TRBV5-1 and TRBJ2-1; a weak D match, TRBD2 (6 bases). The germline CDR1 and CDR2 sequences are SGHRS and YFSETQ. The length of the CDR3 is 12 residues. This CDR3 reads CASSPRTQDYTF. CDR3 bases: TGCGCCAGCAGCCCGAGGACCCAGGACTATACTTTC.

The sample holds a few counts of this clonotype. The chain recombines TRBV20-1 with TRBJ2-7; D possibly matches TRBD1 or TRBD2 (5 bases each). This CDR3 spans 14 amino acids. Germline CDR1 reads DFQATT; CDR2 reads SNEGSKA (reference sequence). V lost 0 bases to trimming and J lost 0 bases, with 9 bases between them. The CDR3, as DNA: TGCAGTGCTAGAGATATTGGGGGCTCCTACGAGCAGTACTTC. This translates into CSARDIGGSYEQYF.

The sample holds a few counts of this clonotype. The V and J genes are TRBV12-3 or TRBV12-4 and TRBJ1-5; a possible D gene is TRBD1 (5 bases). V lost 2 bases to trimming and J lost 7 bases, with 9 bases between them. This CDR3 spans 13 amino acids. CDR3: CASSLFGGQPQHF. The CDR3, as DNA: TGTGCCAGCAGTTTATTTGGGGGGCAGCCCCAGCATTTT.

Many counts were recorded for this clonotype. The rearrangement uses TRBV7-2 and TRBJ2-3, with D hard to call. Germline CDR1 SGHTA, CDR2 FQGNSA. This CDR3 is 13 amino acids long. Trimming removed 2 bases at V and 3 bases at J, with 6 bases between. The CDR3 coding sequence is TGTGCCAGCAGCTTAATTCGAACAGATACGCAGTATTTT. Its translation is CASSLIRTDTQYF.

The rearrangement joins TRBV30 to TRBJ1-2; unclear D gene. CDR1 and CDR2 (germline): GTSNPN, SVGIG (reference sequence). Between the trimmed V and J ends, which lost 1 base and 2 bases, there was a span of 5 bases. This CDR3 has 12 residues. The CDR3 DNA follows: TGTGCCTGGAGTGAGCTCAACTATGGCTACACCTTC. Its translation is CAWSELNYGYTF.

A few counts support this clonotype. This CDR3 is CASSFGRVNTGELFF. DNA for the CDR3: TGTGCCAGCAGTTTCGGCAGAGTCAACACCGGGGAGCTGTTTTTT. V gene TRBV12-3 or TRBV12-4 combines with J gene TRBJ2-2; D remains unclear. V dropped 3 bases and J dropped 2 bases, with 10 bases sitting between them. The CDR3 totals 15 residues.

This clonotype showed up just a few times. The rearrangement links TRBV12-3 or TRBV12-4 to TRBJ1-1; 7 bases line up with TRBD1. The CDR3 has 13 amino acids. V shed 4 bases, J shed 5 bases, and the junction held 4 bases outside the gene matches. The DNA for the CDR3 is TGTGCCAGCAGTTCTCAACAGGGGACTGAAGCTTTCTTT. Protein: CASSSQQGTEAFF.